Shown below are 19 T cell receptor beta chains from a single sample sequenced in a study of technical replicates of blood from several donors. TCRdb keeps only in-frame clones here, not all; method: immunoSEQ multiplex PCR. This repertoire shows 55,000 to 75,000 clones, 75% to 90% found once; its top ten account for approximately 5.4%. The sequencing input was PBMCs. The receptors originated from a human donor in good health. Some clones in this sample may be carry-over from other donors' samples.

This clone was seen a handful of times. The V and J genes are TRBV18 and TRBJ2-7; tentative D call: TRBD2 (6 bases). CDR3 length: 14 residues. The germline V gene encodes CDR1 KGHSH and CDR2 LQKENI. V lost 3 bases and J lost 5, with 14 bases in between. The CDR3 nucleotides read TGTGCCAGCTCACCCCCAGCGGGTACCAACGAGCAGTACTTC. Protein product: CASSPPAGTNEQYF.

CDR3: CASRYVGGFGRGTEAFF. The DNA for the CDR3 is TGTGCCAGCAGGTACGTGGGAGGCTTTGGTCGGGGCACTGAAGCTTTCTTT. This chain connects TRBV27 to TRBJ1-1; D gene ambiguous. Trimming removed 6 bases at V and 4 bases at J, with 24 bases between. This CDR3 is 17 amino acids long. The V gene's germline CDR1 is MNHEY and CDR2 SMNVEV (reference sequence).

The chain carries TRBV6-6 and TRBJ2-5; TRBD1 matches 7 bases. Trimming at V came to 7 bases and at J to 3 bases, leaving 8 bases not matched to a gene. The CDR3 totals 14 residues. Germline V gene data show CDR1 as MNHNY and CDR2 as SVGAGI (reference sequence). The CDR3 loop reads CASIPQGVEETQYF. In DNA form, the CDR3 reads TGTGCCAGCATTCCCCAGGGGGTAGAAGAGACCCAGTACTTC.

This chain links TRBV10-3 with TRBJ2-3; D is uncertain. CDR1 and CDR2 (germline): ENHRY, SYGVKD. Trimming stripped 3 bases from V and 2 bases from J, with 6 bases between. CDR3 length equals 13 residues. The CDR3 DNA reads as TGTGCCATCAGTGAACAACCCACAGATACGCAGTATTTT. Amino acid sequence: CAISEQPTDTQYF.

The gene calls are TRBV5-1 and TRBJ2-7, with TRBD1 identical over 8 bases. In germline, CDR1 is SGHRS, CDR2 YFSETQ. J was trimmed by 5 bases and V by 4 bases; bases with no gene match: 11. The CDR3 extends over 15 amino acids. DNA of the CDR3: TGCGCCAGCAGCAACACCGGGACAGGAGCGGACGAGCAGTACTTC. It yields the protein CASSNTGTGADEQYF.

This clone turned up a few times. One end of the junction varies from germline; a read error may be responsible. V and J are TRBV2 and TRBJ1-6; D ambiguous. Germline V lookup: CDR1 SNHLY, CDR2 FYNNEI. CDR3 length: 13 residues. The CDR3 reads CASRAYIGSYYNF. CDR3 sequence (DNA): TGTGCCAGCAGAGCCTATATCGGGTCCTATTATAACTTT.

The V and J genes are TRBV19 and TRBJ2-3; 7 bases map to TRBD2. There are 13 residues in the CDR3. Germline V CDR1 and CDR2: LNHDA, SQIVND (reference sequence). V lost 5 bases, J lost 5 bases, and 4 bases stayed unmatched. The CDR3 DNA follows: TGTGCCAGTAGTTTCCTAGCGGAAGATACGCAGTATTTT. Translation: CASSFLAEDTQYF.

The chain is built from TRBV11-2 and TRBJ1-4; D uncertain. The CDR3 is made up of 13 amino acids. The V end lost 6 bases, the J end lost 8 bases, and 13 bases lay between the germline ends. Germline assignment: CDR1 SGHAT and CDR2 FQNNGV. The chain's CDR3 is CASSNSPWEKLFF. DNA of the CDR3: TGTGCCAGCAGTAACAGCCCTTGGGAAAAACTGTTTTTT.

This clone was observed a single time. The CDR3 protein is CASSLGQGVRTEAFF. The CDR3 DNA reads as TGTGCCAGCAGCCTGGGACAGGGGGTGAGAACTGAAGCTTTCTTT. The chain joins TRBV6-1 to TRBJ1-1; 11 nucleotides align to TRBD1. CDR1 and CDR2 from the germline V gene are MNHNS and SASEGT. CDR3 length: 15 residues. J lost 5 bases, V lost 6 bases, and 8 bases had no gene match.

The genes are TRBV13 and TRBJ2-2; 7 nucleotides agree with TRBD1. CDR1 PRHDT and CDR2 FYEKMQ come from the germline V gene (reference sequence). After removal of 6 bases from V and 0 bases from J, the junction contained 10 bases not matched to a gene. CDR3 length: 17 amino acids. The CDR3 DNA sequence: TGTGCCAGCAGGAGACGATACAGGGGAGCGAACACCGGGGAGCTGTTTTTT. Its protein is CASRRRYRGANTGELFF.

The genes are TRBV5-4 and TRBJ2-7; 11 bases are a match to TRBD2. Germline CDR1 reads SGHNT; CDR2 reads YYREEE (reference sequence). Unmatched junction bases numbered 17, after V lost 4 bases and J lost 5 bases. The CDR3 totals 18 residues. The CDR3 loop is CASSQLAGGPVSRDEQYF. The CDR3 nucleotides read TGTGCCAGCAGCCAGTTAGCGGGAGGGCCAGTTTCAAGGGACGAGCAGTACTTC.

The chain has TRBV5-4 and TRBJ2-2, with D possibly matching TRBD2 (6 bases). Trimming cost V 4 bases and J 6 bases, with 10 bases left between them. CDR1 and CDR2 from the germline V gene are SGHNT and YYREEE (reference sequence). The CDR3 covers 13 residues. The CDR3 DNA reads as TGTGCCAGCAGCCGGCGGGACGCCGGGGAGCTGTTTTTT. It translates to CASSRRDAGELFF.

The chain couples TRBV7-2 to TRBJ2-3, with TRBD1 matching 10 bases. Looked up from germline, CDR1 is SGHTA and CDR2 is FQGNSA. The CDR3 has 15 residues. V shed 5 bases and J 2 bases; nucleotides not matched to a gene: 4. In DNA, the CDR3 is TGTGCCAGCAGCCGGGACAGGGGAACCACAGATACGCAGTATTTT. Translating gives CASSRDRGTTDTQYF. Full variable domain (rest looked up from reference TRBV7-2 and TRBJ2-3): GAGVSQSPSNKVTEKGKDVELRCDPISGHTALYWYRQSLGQGLEFLIYFQGNSAPDKSGLPSDRFSAERTGGSVSTLTIQRTQQEDSAVYLCASSRDRGTTDTQYFGPGTRLTVL.

The gene calls are TRBV7-2 and TRBJ2-7, with 7 bases lining up with TRBD2. The CDR3 is made up of 13 amino acids. J lost 4 bases, V lost 1 base, and 1 base had no gene match. Germline lookup yields CDR1 SGHTA and CDR2 FQGNSA. CDR3 region: CASSLGAGYEQYF. In nucleotides, the CDR3 is TGTGCCAGCAGCTTAGGAGCGGGGTACGAGCAGTACTTC. Based on the CDR3 plus reference TRBV7-2 and TRBJ2-7, the full variable domain is GAGVSQSPSNKVTEKGKDVELRCDPISGHTALYWYRQSLGQGLEFLIYFQGNSAPDKSGLPSDRFSAERTGGSVSTLTIQRTQQEDSAVYLCASSLGAGYEQYFGPGTRLTVT.

This sequence joins TRBV7-9 and TRBJ1-3; 7 nucleotides line up with TRBD1. The CDR3 contains 16 residues. CDR1 SEHNR and CDR2 FQNEAQ come from the germline V gene (reference sequence). V trimming: 5 bases; J trimming: 1 base; junction bases outside the gene matches: 8. CDR3 coding DNA: TGTGCCAGCAGCCAGGGGACAGAGCGGTCTGGAAACACCATATATTTT. Translated, it gives CASSQGTERSGNTIYF.

This rearrangement joins TRBV6-5 to TRBJ1-2; 7 bases are a match to TRBD1. V lost 2 bases, J lost 0 bases, and 6 bases stayed unmatched. In germline, CDR1 is MNHEY, CDR2 SVGAGI. The CDR3 has 16 residues. CDR3 loop: CASSYTGTAPNYGYTF. For the CDR3, the DNA is TGTGCCAGCAGTTACACCGGGACAGCTCCTAACTATGGCTACACCTTC.

The rearrangement uses TRBV7-2 and TRBJ1-2; D ambiguous. Germline V gene lookup returns CDR1 SGHTA and CDR2 FQGNSA. Between the trimmed V and J ends, which lost 5 bases and 14 bases, there was a span of 18 bases. This CDR3 has 12 amino acids. The CDR3 region is CASSPYGSPGTF. CDR3 nucleotide sequence: TGTGCCAGCAGCCCGTACGGGTCGCCGGGGACCTTC. The full variable domain, completed using reference TRBV7-2 and TRBJ1-2, is GAGVSQSPSNKVTEKGKDVELRCDPISGHTALYWYRQSLGQGLEFLIYFQGNSAPDKSGLPSDRFSAERTGGSVSTLTIQRTQQEDSAVYLCASSPYGSPGTFGSGTRLTVV.

J is TRBJ2-5 and V is TRBV7-6; the D gene is possibly TRBD2 (5 bases). Trimming removed 1 base at V and 5 bases at J, with 11 bases between. Germline V gene lookup returns CDR1 SGHVS and CDR2 FNYEAQ. The CDR3 loop spans 14 amino acids. CDR3 DNA: TGTGCCAGCAGCTTAGGCACACCGGGGGAGACCCAGTACTTC. Residues: CASSLGTPGETQYF.

The rearrangement joins TRBV7-3 to TRBJ2-7, with TRBD1 matching over 8 bases. Germline V gene lookup returns CDR1 SGHTA and CDR2 FQGTGA. The CDR3 has 15 residues. Trimming at V came to 5 bases and at J to 0 bases, leaving 6 bases not matched to a gene. The CDR3: CASSPRGQDSYEQYF. The CDR3 DNA reads as TGTGCCAGCAGCCCAAGGGGACAGGACTCCTACGAGCAGTACTTC.